Below are 27 T cell receptor beta chains sequenced from a single sample in a study of cytomegalovirus exposure and HLA in healthy donors. 13 Jbeta primers and 60 Vbeta primers were used for the PCR. Profiling relied on immunoSEQ multiplex PCR, and the TCRdb table lists in-frame clones only, not all of them. Of 150,000 to 200,000 clones in the sample, around 79% are singletons; the top ten hold about 0.5%. The sample was PBMCs. The receptor set was obtained from a woman in her fifties or sixties in good health and CMV-seronegative.

A few counts support this clone. The chain employs TRBV4-3 and TRBJ2-3; D gene unclear. The CDR3 is 16 amino acids. Germline V lookup: CDR1 LGHNA, CDR2 YSLEER. Trimming shortened V by 0 bases and J by 4 bases, and 14 bases separated the two germline ends. The CDR3 protein is CASSQDFRKSADTQYF. DNA of the CDR3: TGCGCCAGCAGCCAAGACTTCAGAAAATCAGCAGATACGCAGTATTTT.

This clone has only a few counts. The chain combines TRBV28 with TRBJ2-7; TRBD1 aligns across 8 bases. The CDR3 length is 14 residues. In germline, CDR1 is MDHEN, CDR2 SYDVKM. Germline trimming cut 3 bases from V and 3 bases from J; bases unmatched to any gene: 4. The CDR3 region has the DNA TGTGCCAGCAGTTTGGCCGGACAGGGCTACGAGCAGTACTTC. This gives the protein CASSLAGQGYEQYF.

V gene TRBV4-2 combines with J gene TRBJ2-2; no firm D call. Trimming removed 1 base at V and 4 bases at J, with 7 bases between. From germline, CDR1 is LGHNA and CDR2 YNFKEQ. The CDR3 spans 14 residues. The CDR3: CASSQGEVTGELFF. DNA for the CDR3: TGTGCCAGCAGCCAAGGAGAGGTCACCGGGGAGCTGTTTTTT.

The V and J genes are TRBV5-6 and TRBJ2-7; 11 bases line up with TRBD2. This CDR3 comprises 18 residues. CDR1 SGHDT and CDR2 YYEEEE come from the germline V gene. V shed 2 bases and J 2 bases; nucleotides not matched to a gene: 12. CDR3 region: CASSLATSGVGSTYEQYF. The CDR3 DNA is TGTGCCAGCAGCTTAGCGACTAGCGGGGTTGGAAGTACCTACGAGCAGTACTTC. The full variable domain, rest sourced from reference TRBV5-6 and TRBJ2-7, is DAGVTQSPTHLIKTRGQQVTLRCSPKSGHDTVSWYQQALGQGPQFIFQYYEEEERQRGNFPDRFSGHQFPNYSSELNVNALLLGDSALYLCASSLATSGVGSTYEQYFGPGTRLTVT.

The V gene is TRBV28, the J gene TRBJ2-5; D remains unclear. Trimming left V 4 bases short and J 0 bases short, with 9 bases between. CDR3 size: 14 residues. Germline CDR1 reads MDHEN; CDR2 reads SYDVKM. The DNA for the CDR3 is TGTGCCAGCAGTTCGTTCGGGTACCAAGAGACCCAGTACTTC. Translation: CASSSFGYQETQYF. Together with reference TRBV28 and TRBJ2-5, the CDR3 gives the full variable domain: DVKVTQSSRYLVKRTGEKVFLECVQDMDHENMFWYRQDPGLGLRLIYFSYDVKMKEKGDIPEGYSVSREKKERFSLILESASTNQTSMYLCASSSFGYQETQYFGPGTRLLVL.

CDR3 in amino acids: CASSPPNQKYGYTF. Here the CDR3 DNA reads TGTGCCAGCTCACCACCCAACCAGAAATATGGCTACACCTTC. This sequence joins TRBV18 and TRBJ1-2; D is uncertain. V shed 0 bases and J shed 5 bases, with 10 bases lying between them. The CDR3 length is 14 residues. CDR1 and CDR2 (germline): KGHSH, LQKENI. The whole variable domain, filled in from reference TRBV18 and TRBJ1-2, reads NAGVMQNPRHLVRRRGQEARLRCSPMKGHSHVYWYRQLPEEGLKFMVYLQKENIIDESGMPKERFSAEFPKEGPSILRIQQVVRGDSAAYFCASSPPNQKYGYTFGSGTRLTVV.

The chain combines TRBV5-4 with TRBJ2-3; D not resolved. The V and J ends lost 2 bases and 1 base respectively, with 5 bases between them. The CDR3 covers 13 residues. The germline CDR1 and CDR2 sequences are SGHNT and YYREEE (reference sequence). The CDR3 region is CASSFRGTDTQYF. The CDR3 DNA sequence: TGTGCCAGCAGCTTTCGGGGCACAGATACGCAGTATTTT.

The gene calls are TRBV5-1 and TRBJ1-1; D perhaps matches TRBD1 (6 bases). V lost 4 bases and J 2 bases, leaving 15 bases between the germline ends. This CDR3 is built from 15 residues. Germline lookup yields CDR1 SGHRS and CDR2 YFSETQ. DNA of the CDR3: TGCGCCAGCAGCGGGGGAGGGGGATCTAACACTGAAGCTTTCTTT. Protein sequence: CASSGGGGSNTEAFF.

The rearrangement links TRBV19 to TRBJ2-1, with D perhaps matching TRBD2 (6 bases). This CDR3 has 13 amino acids. Trimming removed 7 bases at V and 3 bases at J, with 10 bases between. Looked up from germline, CDR1 is LNHDA and CDR2 is SQIVND (reference sequence). CDR3 sequence (DNA): TGTGCCAGTACAGTGGGAGGCTACAATGAGCAGTTCTTC. It codes for CASTVGGYNEQFF.

The chain recombines TRBV5-6 with TRBJ2-7, with 10 positions matching TRBD2. Germline CDR1 SGHDT, CDR2 YYEEEE. The CDR3 totals 16 residues. J gave up 2 bases and V 0 bases, and 5 bases lay outside the gene matches. CDR3 coding DNA: TGTGCCAGCAGCTTGGTAGGACTAGCGGACCCCTACGAGCAGTACTTC. It codes for CASSLVGLADPYEQYF.

This sequence joins TRBV27 and TRBJ2-1; D perhaps matches TRBD1 (5 bases). This CDR3 has 13 residues. V lost 5 bases to trimming and J lost 3 bases, with 8 bases between them. The germline gives CDR1 MNHEY, CDR2 SMNVEV (reference sequence). This chain's CDR3 is CASSIDSYNEQFF. CDR3 DNA: TGTGCCAGCAGTATAGACAGCTACAATGAGCAGTTCTTC.

The rearrangement uses TRBV10-3 and TRBJ2-2; TRBD2 matches 11 bases. Per germline, CDR1 ENHRY and CDR2 SYGVKD. V lost 4 bases to trimming and J lost 4 bases; unmatched junction nucleotides: 8. The CDR3 length is 17 residues. The CDR3, as DNA: TGTGCCATCAGTGTCCTAGCGGGGGGAAGGGTCACCGGGGAGCTGTTTTTT. Protein: CAISVLAGGRVTGELFF.

The gene calls are TRBV19 and TRBJ2-7; TRBD1 matches at 7 bases. With V trimmed by 3 bases and J by 2 bases, 7 bases remained unmatched. CDR1 is LNHDA, CDR2 SQIVND, per germline (reference sequence). The CDR3 extends over 15 amino acids. The CDR3 protein is CASSIRQTGTYEQYF. In nucleotides, the CDR3 is TGTGCCAGTAGTATCCGACAGACAGGGACCTACGAGCAGTACTTC.

This clone has more than one count but fewer than ten. The rearrangement uses TRBV10-3 and TRBJ2-7, with 9 positions matching TRBD1. The CDR3 extends over 17 amino acids. Germline-derived CDR1 and CDR2 are ENHRY and SYGVKD. J was trimmed by 7 bases and V by 7 bases; bases with no gene match: 20. This CDR3 is CAITRQGGGVGVGEQYF. CDR3 in DNA: TGTGCCATCACCCGACAGGGGGGGGGAGTGGGTGTGGGAGAGCAGTACTTC.

The chain combines TRBV5-1 with TRBJ2-3; 8 bases map to TRBD2. With 6 bases clipped from V and 1 base from J, the junction kept 16 bases outside the gene matches. This CDR3 is 18 amino acids long. The germline V gene has CDR1 SGHRS and CDR2 YFSETQ. The CDR3 coding sequence is TGCGCCAGCACCCTACGGGGGGGGCGGGAGCACGGCACAGATACGCAGTATTTT. Amino acids: CASTLRGGREHGTDTQYF.

The rearrangement links TRBV18 to TRBJ2-7, with 9 bases identical to TRBD1. Per the germline V gene, CDR1 is KGHSH and CDR2 is LQKENI. The CDR3 runs 14 residues. Unmatched junction bases numbered 10, after V lost 4 bases and J lost 9 bases. In nucleotides, the CDR3 is TGTGCCAGCTCACAGGGACAGGGACCCACGGGGCAGTACTTC. This translates into CASSQGQGPTGQYF.

The chain carries TRBV29-1 and TRBJ2-3, with 12 positions matching TRBD2. CDR1 SQVTM and CDR2 ANQGSEA come from the germline V gene. The CDR3 has 18 amino acids. The J segment lost 4 bases and the V segment lost 3 bases, leaving 14 bases of the junction unmatched. The CDR3 spells CSVDGLAGGPHPADTQYF. The CDR3 coding sequence is TGCAGCGTTGATGGCCTAGCGGGGGGGCCACATCCCGCAGATACGCAGTATTTT.

The V call is TRBV5-1, the J call TRBJ1-4; D is perhaps TRBD1 (6 bases). CDR3 size: 13 residues. Germline CDR1 and CDR2: SGHRS and YFSETQ. V was cut by 7 bases and J by 8 bases, with 15 bases left in between. For the CDR3, the DNA is TGCGCCAGCCGACAGGACCCGACGGAAAAACTGTTTTTT. Its translation: CASRQDPTEKLFF.

V usage is TRBV28 and J usage is TRBJ2-3, with TRBD2 matching 10 bases. This CDR3 comprises 20 residues. Germline V gives CDR1 MDHEN, CDR2 SYDVKM. Trimming cost V 5 bases and J 2 bases; bases outside gene matches: 19. The CDR3 DNA reads as TGTGCCAGCAGTCCCCGCCCGGAGCTAGCGGGAGATAGGGCCACAGATACGCAGTATTTT. Translated: CASSPRPELAGDRATDTQYF.

The chain employs TRBV10-3 and TRBJ2-7; the D gene is possibly TRBD2 (6 bases). In germline, CDR1 is ENHRY, CDR2 SYGVKD. V was pared by 8 bases and J by 0 bases, with 11 bases between. The CDR3 sequence is 13 residues long. CDR3 protein: CAIGGGSSYEQYF. DNA for the CDR3: TGTGCCATCGGTGGAGGGAGCTCCTACGAGCAGTACTTC.

The J gene is TRBJ2-5, the V gene TRBV11-2; D may be TRBD1 (5 bases). Between the trimmed V and J ends, which lost 3 bases and 4 bases, there was a span of 12 bases. This CDR3 has 14 amino acids. The germline V gene has CDR1 SGHAT and CDR2 FQNNGV. CDR3 amino acids: CASSFGGAGETQYF. CDR3 in DNA: TGTGCCAGCAGCTTTGGTGGGGCCGGAGAGACCCAGTACTTC.

The chain couples TRBV5-1 to TRBJ1-2; the match to TRBD1 covers 11 bases. The CDR3 totals 14 residues. The trim removed 4 bases at V and 3 bases at J, leaving 2 bases unmatched. CDR1 and CDR2 (germline): SGHRS, YFSETQ. In nucleotides, the CDR3 is TGCGCCAGCAGCCGGGACAGGGGGGACTATGGCTACACCTTC. Protein product: CASSRDRGDYGYTF.

The chain combines TRBV30 with TRBJ2-5; 9 bases are a match to TRBD1. V was pared by 7 bases and J by 5 bases, with 8 bases of the junction left unmatched. Looked up from germline, CDR1 is GTSNPN and CDR2 is SVGIG (reference sequence). This CDR3 spans 13 amino acids. The CDR3 protein is CALADRGVETQYF. CDR3 DNA sequence: TGTGCCTTGGCCGACAGGGGGGTTGAGACCCAGTACTTC.

The rearrangement links TRBV10-1 to TRBJ2-5; TRBD1 might be the D (6 bases). The ends were cut back, 8 bases at V and 3 bases at J, with 22 bases in the middle. In germline, CDR1 is WNHNN, CDR2 SYGVQD (reference sequence). This CDR3 has 16 residues. The CDR3 bases are TGCGCCAGCCCGCCGCAGGGGAAGATCCAGGAAGAGACCCAGTACTTC. It yields the protein CASPPQGKIQEETQYF.

J is TRBJ1-5 and V is TRBV6-5, with D perhaps matching TRBD1 (5 bases). This CDR3 contains 15 residues. Germline assignment: CDR1 MNHEY and CDR2 SVGAGI. Between the trimmed V and J ends, which lost 6 bases and 7 bases, there was a span of 19 bases. The CDR3 sequence: CASSTQGSPRQPQHF. CDR3 nucleotide sequence: TGTGCCAGCAGCACCCAGGGATCACCTAGACAGCCCCAGCATTTT.

The rearrangement uses TRBV7-6 and TRBJ2-1; unclear D gene. The CDR3 covers 15 residues. Looked up from germline, CDR1 is SGHVS and CDR2 is FNYEAQ. Between the trimmed V and J ends, which lost 2 bases and 0 bases, there was a span of 8 bases. The CDR3 nucleotides read TGTGCCAGCAGCTTATCAGGTAGCTCCTACAATGAGCAGTTCTTC. Translated, it gives CASSLSGSSYNEQFF.

The sample holds a few counts of this clone. In DNA form, the CDR3 reads TGTGCCAGCTCACCGGAGCAAGAGACCCAGTACTTC. This codes for CASSPEQETQYF. The chain combines TRBV18 with TRBJ2-5, with D hard to call. This CDR3 contains 12 residues. Deletions cut 3 bases from V and 2 bases from J, with 4 bases between. Looked up from germline, CDR1 is KGHSH and CDR2 is LQKENI.